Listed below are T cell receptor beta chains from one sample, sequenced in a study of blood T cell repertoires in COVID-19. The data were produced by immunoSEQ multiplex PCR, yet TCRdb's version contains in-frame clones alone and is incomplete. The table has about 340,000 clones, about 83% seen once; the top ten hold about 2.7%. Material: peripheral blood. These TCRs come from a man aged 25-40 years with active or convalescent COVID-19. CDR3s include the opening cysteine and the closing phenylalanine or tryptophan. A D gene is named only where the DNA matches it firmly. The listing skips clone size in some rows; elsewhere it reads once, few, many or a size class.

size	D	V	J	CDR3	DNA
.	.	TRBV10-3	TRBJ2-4	CAISEGPGGLAKNIQYF	TGTGCCATCAGTGAAGGGCCAGGGGGGCTAGCCAAAAACATTCAGTACTTC
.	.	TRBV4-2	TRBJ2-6	CASSQDDTSGANVLTF	TGTGCCAGCAGCCAAGACGACACCTCTGGGGCCAACGTCCTGACTTTC
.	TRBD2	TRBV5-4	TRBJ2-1	CASSPPGREGREQFF	TGTGCCAGCAGCCCCCCAGGTCGGGAGGGCCGTGAGCAGTTCTTC
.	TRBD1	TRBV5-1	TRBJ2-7	CASSQADRDHEQYF	TGCGCCAGCAGCCAAGCCGACAGGGACCACGAGCAGTACTTC
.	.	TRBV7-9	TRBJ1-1	CASSLGGGLNTEAFF	TGTGCCAGCAGCTTAGGGGGCGGCCTGAACACTGAAGCTTTCTTT
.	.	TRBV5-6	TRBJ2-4	CASSLAPGRAKNIQYF	TGTGCCAGCAGCTTGGCCCCAGGCCGAGCCAAAAACATTCAGTACTTC
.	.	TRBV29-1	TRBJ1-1	CSGTGRNTEAFF	TGCAGCGGCACAGGTAGGAACACTGAAGCTTTCTTT
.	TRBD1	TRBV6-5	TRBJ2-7	CASKQGALTYEQYF	TGTGCCAGCAAACAGGGGGCGCTTACGTACGAGCAGTACTTC
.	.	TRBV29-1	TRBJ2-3	CSFRLGQDTQYF	TGCAGCTTCCGACTTGGTCAGGATACGCAGTATTTT
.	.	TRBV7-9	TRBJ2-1	CATTRGEQFF	TGTGCCACCACGAGAGGGGAGCAGTTCTTC
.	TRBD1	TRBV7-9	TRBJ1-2	CASSLVHRGQGYTF	TGTGCCAGCAGCTTAGTCCACAGGGGGCAAGGCTACACCTTC
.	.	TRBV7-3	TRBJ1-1	CASSLQRNTEAFF	TGTGCCAGCAGCTTACAGCGGAACACTGAAGCTTTCTTT
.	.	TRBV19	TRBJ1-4	CASRGLEYNEKLFF	TGTGCCAGTAGGGGACTGGAGTACAATGAAAAACTGTTTTTT
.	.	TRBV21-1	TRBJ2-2	CASSAPLQGNTGELFF	TGTGCCAGCAGCGCCCCGTTACAGGGGAACACCGGGGAGCTGTTTTTT
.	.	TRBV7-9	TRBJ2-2	CASTPQGGELFF	TGTGCCAGCACCCCCCAGGGCGGGGAGCTGTTTTTT
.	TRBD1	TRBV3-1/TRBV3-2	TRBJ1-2	CASSRAQGDYGYTF	TGTGCCAGCAGCCGAGCACAGGGGGACTATGGCTACACCTTC
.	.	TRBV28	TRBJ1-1	CACLSGGREAFF	TGTGCCTGTTTATCCGGGGGACGAGAAGCTTTCTTT
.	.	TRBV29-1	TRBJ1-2	CSAYRASYGYTF	TGCAGCGCCTACAGGGCCAGCTATGGCTACACCTTC
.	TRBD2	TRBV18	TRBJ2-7	CASSPPLAGGNTRGSYEQYF	TGTGCCAGCTCACCACCCCTAGCGGGAGGTAACACCCGGGGCTCCTACGAGCAGTACTTC
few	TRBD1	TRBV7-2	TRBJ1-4	CASSSWTGENEKLFF	TGTGCCAGCAGCTCGTGGACAGGGGAGAATGAAAAACTGTTTTTT
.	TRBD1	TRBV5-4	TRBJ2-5	CASSPGGQGETQYF	TGTGCCAGCAGCCCAGGTGGACAGGGAGAGACCCAGTACTTC
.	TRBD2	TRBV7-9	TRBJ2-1	CASSEEEAGRNEQFF	TGTGCCAGCAGCGAGGAGGAAGCGGGGAGGAACGAGCAGTTCTTC
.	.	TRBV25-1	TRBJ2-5	CASSPTTGVETQYF	TGTGCCAGCAGTCCAACTACGGGGGTAGAGACCCAGTACTTC
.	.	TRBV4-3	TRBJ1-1	CASSQVQGRTEAFF	TGCGCCAGCAGCCAAGTTCAGGGAAGGACTGAAGCTTTCTTT
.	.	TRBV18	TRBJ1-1	CASSPQIRAGAFF	TGTGCCAGCTCACCGCAGATTCGGGCAGGGGCTTTCTTT
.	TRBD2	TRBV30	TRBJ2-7	CAWSVATSGYEQYF	TGTGCCTGGAGTGTAGCTACTAGCGGCTACGAGCAGTACTTC
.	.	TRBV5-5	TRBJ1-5	CASSFRLQENSNQPQHF	TGTGCCAGCAGCTTCCGTCTACAGGAGAATAGCAATCAGCCCCAGCATTTT